Presented here are 31 T cell receptor beta chains from one specimen sequenced in a study of CD8 T cells in ankylosing spondylitis. General study points: Seemingly characteristic of ankylosing spondylitis blood was a TCR beta motif consisting of several highly homologous variants.

TCRdb re-analysed the 5' RACE reads in MiXCR, keeping a single row per CDR3 protein. The sample consists of about 500,000 distinct CDR3 sequences, roughly 13% of them appearing once. For these receptors, no antigen is known. Input material: blood, either unsorted or a sorted T cell fraction (not recorded which). These receptors originate from a male donor with ankylosing spondylitis.

The gene calls are TRBV3-1 and TRBJ1-2; D gene uncertain. CDR3 size: 14 residues. CDR1 is LGHDT, CDR2 YNNKEL, per germline (reference sequence). The ends were cut back, 1 base at V and 8 bases at J, with 14 bases in the middle. DNA for the CDR3: TGTGCCAGCAGCCAAGGGAACCTGGTACCCGGCTACACCTTC. Translating gives CASSQGNLVPGYTF.

Of note for this clonotype: A read error may account for a junction end that differs from germline. V gene TRBV5-6 combines with J gene TRBJ1-2, with no clear D. Germline-derived CDR1 and CDR2 are SGHDT and YYEEEE. This CDR3 is built from 14 residues. The CDR3 nucleotides are TGTGCCAGCAGTTTGGTAGGGTTGAACTATGGCTACACCTTC. This codes for CASSLVGLNYGYTF.

This clonotype was picked up many times. The gene calls are TRBV5-1 and TRBJ1-1; TRBD1 matches at 7 bases. V lost 5 bases and J lost 3; bases outside the gene matches: 10. The germline gives CDR1 SGHRS, CDR2 YFSETQ. This CDR3 is 15 amino acids long. This CDR3 reads CASRRGGTEDTEAFF. Here the CDR3 DNA reads TGCGCCAGCAGGCGGGGCGGGACAGAAGACACTGAAGCTTTCTTT.

This clonotype came up a few times. The CDR3 is CATSDTRTGNTEAFF. The CDR3 DNA is TGTGCCACCAGTGATACTAGGACAGGGAACACTGAAGCTTTCTTT. The chain has TRBV24-1 and TRBJ1-1; TRBD1 matches 7 bases. Germline CDR1 KGHDR, CDR2 SFDVKD. V shed 3 bases and J 1 base; nucleotides not matched to a gene: 4. The CDR3 runs to 15 residues.

This clonotype was seen at least ten times. The chain has TRBV20-1 and TRBJ2-4; 12 bases map to TRBD2. CDR1 is DFQATT and CDR2 is SNEGSKA in the germline V gene (reference sequence). V dropped 5 bases and J dropped 8; count of bases not matched to a gene: 10. The CDR3 consists of 15 residues. CDR3 sequence reads: CSAATSGRALDIQYF. CDR3 DNA sequence: TGCAGTGCTGCGACTAGCGGGAGAGCTCTGGACATTCAGTACTTC.

The chain uses TRBV3-1 and TRBJ2-7; 11 nucleotides line up with TRBD2. CDR1 LGHDT and CDR2 YNNKEL come from the germline V gene (reference sequence). This CDR3 comprises 15 residues. CDR3 nucleotide sequence: TGTGCCAGCAGCCAAGATTCGTCTAGCGGGAGGAAACTAGACGTC. The encoded protein is CASSQDSSSGRKLDV.

The rearrangement joins TRBV10-2 to TRBJ2-1; 8 bases are a match to TRBD2. Germline CDR1 and CDR2: WSHSY and SAAADI. The CDR3 is made up of 14 amino acids. V lost 10 bases, J lost 3 bases, and 8 bases stayed unmatched. The CDR3 DNA reads as TGCGCCATCGCGCCCGCGGGAGGCTACAATGAGCAGTTCTTC. It codes for CAIAPAGGYNEQFF.

J is TRBJ1-6 and V is TRBV5-1; D is unclear. Germline V lookup: CDR1 SGHRS, CDR2 YFSETQ. Between the trimmed V and J ends, which lost 4 bases and 8 bases, there was a span of 19 bases. CDR3 length: 16 amino acids. CDR3 coding DNA: TGCGCCAGCAGCCCCGTGGCCCGTCAGAGGGATTCACCCCTCCACTTT. Its translation: CASSPVARQRDSPLHF.

This clonotype showed up just a few times. The chain is built from TRBV10-3 and TRBJ2-1, with 12 bases aligning to TRBD2. Germline CDR1 ENHRY, CDR2 SYGVKD. The CDR3 covers 13 residues. V lost 11 bases and J lost 8; bases outside the gene matches: 7. The CDR3 DNA reads as TGTGCCGCAAGGCTAGCGGGAGGGGATGAGCAGTTCTTC. It encodes CAARLAGGDEQFF.

There are many counts of this clonotype. This sequence joins TRBV7-9 and TRBJ2-5; D possibly corresponds to TRBD2 (6 bases). Trimming pared 0 bases from V and 7 bases from J, leaving 12 bases between. CDR1 SEHNR and CDR2 FQNEAQ come from the germline V gene (reference sequence). This CDR3 is built from 14 residues. The CDR3 bases are TGTGCCAGCAGCTTAGCCTCGGTGGGAGGGACCCAGTACTTC. Translated, it gives CASSLASVGGTQYF.

This clonotype was counted only a few times. The genes are TRBV3-1 and TRBJ2-1; TRBD2 agrees at 7 bases. CDR1 and CDR2 from the germline V gene are LGHDT and YNNKEL (reference sequence). The CDR3 runs to 16 residues. The V and J ends lost 1 base and 3 bases, in that order; junction bases with no gene match: 6. The chain's CDR3 is CASSQAVSGNYNEQFF. For the CDR3, the DNA is TGTGCCAGCAGCCAAGCCGTAAGCGGGAACTACAATGAGCAGTTCTTC.

The sample holds a few counts of this clonotype. CDR3 nucleotides: TGTGCCAGCAGCTTAGGAGCTAGCGGGAGATACACAGATACGCAGTATTTT. Translating gives CASSLGASGRYTDTQYF. V usage is TRBV7-9 and J usage is TRBJ2-3; TRBD2 aligns across 10 bases. Losses at the gene ends were 1 base for V and 2 bases for J; bases not matched to a gene: 6. The CDR3 runs to 17 residues. The V gene's germline CDR1 is SEHNR and CDR2 FQNEAQ (reference sequence). The entire variable domain, with the rest obtained from reference TRBV7-9 and TRBJ2-3, is as follows: DTGVSQNPRHKITKRGQNVTFRCDPISEHNRLYWYRQTLGQGPEFLTYFQNEAQLEKSRLLSDRFSAERPKGSFSTLEIQRTEQGDSAMYLCASSLGASGRYTDTQYFGPGTRLTVL.

This clonotype occurred a few times. This chain uses TRBV10-3 with TRBJ1-2; no reliable D call. The length of the CDR3 is 14 residues. Germline CDR1 and CDR2: ENHRY and SYGVKD. V was pared by 5 bases and J by 4 bases, with 14 bases between. The CDR3 loop reads CAISKPQVVYGYTF. The CDR3 DNA follows: TGTGCCATCAGTAAGCCCCAGGTTGTCTATGGCTACACCTTC.

The J gene is TRBJ1-2, the V gene TRBV25-1; D is undetermined. This CDR3 spans 13 amino acids. Trimming took off 6 bases at V and 1 base at J, with 9 bases between the two ends. Germline values: CDR1 MGHDK, CDR2 SYGVNS. Here the CDR3 reads CASRDFNNYGYTF. The CDR3 nucleotides read TGTGCCAGCAGGGACTTCAATAACTATGGCTACACCTTC.

The chain links TRBV27 to TRBJ1-2; a weak D match, TRBD1 (6 bases). The germline V and J ends were trimmed by 1 base and 4 bases, with 19 bases remaining between them. Per germline, CDR1 MNHEY and CDR2 SMNVEV (reference sequence). The CDR3 runs 17 residues. The CDR3 reads CASSLLMGATGGYGYTF. The DNA of the CDR3 is TGTGCCAGCAGTTTATTGATGGGGGCAACCGGGGGCTATGGCTACACCTTC.

This clonotype was counted between two and nine times. The V call is TRBV20-1, the J call TRBJ2-2, with D possibly being TRBD1 (5 bases). Trimming stripped 5 bases from V and 5 bases from J, with 15 bases between. The V gene's germline CDR1 is DFQATT and CDR2 SNEGSKA (reference sequence). CDR3 length equals 14 residues. For the CDR3, the DNA is TGCAGTGCTCCGACCTATCAGGGAACCGGGGAGCTGTTTTTT. This codes for CSAPTYQGTGELFF.

The V call is TRBV28, the J call TRBJ2-7, with D perhaps assigned TRBD1 or TRBD2 (5 bases each). The CDR3 covers 15 residues. The V end was cut by 5 bases, the J end by 0 bases, with 14 bases between. The germline V gene encodes CDR1 MDHEN and CDR2 SYDVKM. CDR3 residues: CASSPGTFSSYEQYV. The CDR3 bases are TGTGCCAGCAGTCCCGGGACCTTCTCCTCCTACGAGCAGTACGTC.

The chain uses TRBV20-1 and TRBJ1-1; D may be TRBD1 (5 bases). V was clipped by 6 bases and J by 4 bases, with 12 bases between them. The CDR3 is made up of 12 amino acids. Germline V CDR1 and CDR2: DFQATT, SNEGSKA (reference sequence). The CDR3 nucleotides read TGCAGTGCGCTTCGGGACCTCACTGAAGCTTTCTTT. Amino acids: CSALRDLTEAFF.

This chain connects TRBV20-1 to TRBJ2-3, with a weak D call TRBD2 (5 bases). This CDR3 comprises 15 residues. V was shortened by 1 base and J by 0 bases, with 11 bases between the two germline ends. Germline V gives CDR1 DFQATT, CDR2 SNEGSKA (reference sequence). The CDR3 DNA sequence: TGCAGTGCTAGAGCGCTAGCCCATAGCACAGATACGCAGTATTTT. Protein: CSARALAHSTDTQYF.

In its sample, this clonotype was seen many times. The chain links TRBV12-3 or TRBV12-4 to TRBJ2-3; TRBD2 might be the D (5 bases). V was shortened by 10 bases and J by 6 bases, with 17 bases between the two germline ends. The CDR3 is 13 amino acids. The CDR3: CAIGRGPRDTQYF. For the CDR3, the DNA is TGTGCCATTGGACGGGGTCCCCGGGATACGCAGTATTTT.

This sequence joins TRBV12-3 or TRBV12-4 and TRBJ1-2, with D tentatively TRBD1 (6 bases). The CDR3 is 14 residues long. The V end was cut by 8 bases, the J end by 7 bases, with 20 bases between. The CDR3 nucleotides are TGTGCCAGCTGTATCAGGGGCGCCCAGGGTGGCTACACCTTC. Translated: CASCIRGAQGGYTF.

The gene calls are TRBV24-1 and TRBJ2-3; no firm D call. V lost 0 bases and J lost 5, with 11 bases in between. Germline lookup yields CDR1 KGHDR and CDR2 SFDVKD. This CDR3 is 15 amino acids long. CDR3 loop: CATSDLGRKEDTQYF. Written as DNA, the CDR3 is TGTGCCACCAGTGATTTGGGTAGGAAGGAAGATACGCAGTATTTT.

The chain uses TRBV11-2 and TRBJ1-2; no firm D call. V was shortened by 5 bases and J by 2 bases, with 12 bases between the two germline ends. The CDR3 length is 14 residues. Germline V gene lookup returns CDR1 SGHAT and CDR2 FQNNGV. The CDR3 nucleotides are TGTGCCAGCAGCCTCGTGGGCAAAAACTATGGCTACACCTTC. It encodes CASSLVGKNYGYTF. Together with reference TRBV11-2 and TRBJ1-2, the CDR3 gives the full variable domain: EAGVAQSPRYKIIEKRQSVAFWCNPISGHATLYWYQQILGQGPKLLIQFQNNGVVDDSQLPKDRFSAERLKGVDSTLKIQPAKLEDSAVYLCASSLVGKNYGYTFGSGTRLTVV.

The chain couples TRBV5-1 to TRBJ2-3; D unclear. The CDR3 spans 14 residues. Trimming removed 2 bases from V and 2 bases from J, with 9 bases in between. Germline CDR1 SGHRS, CDR2 YFSETQ. This CDR3 reads CASSLENPTDTQYF. The CDR3 DNA follows: TGCGCCAGCAGCTTAGAAAACCCCACAGATACGCAGTATTTT. Together with reference TRBV5-1 and TRBJ2-3, the CDR3 gives the full variable domain: KAGVTQTPRYLIKTRGQQVTLSCSPISGHRSVSWYQQTPGQGLQFLFEYFSETQRNKGNFPGRFSGRQFSNSRSEMNVSTLELGDSALYLCASSLENPTDTQYFGPGTRLTVL.

The rearrangement uses TRBV24-1 and TRBJ2-7; TRBD2 matches at 14 bases. The V and J ends lost 4 bases and 7 bases, in that order; junction bases with no gene match: 11. Looked up from germline, CDR1 is KGHDR and CDR2 is SFDVKD. The CDR3 consists of 17 residues. The CDR3 DNA reads TGTGCCACCAGTGACCCGAGACTAGCGGGAGGGCCGAGGGAGCAGTACGTC. Its protein is CATSDPRLAGGPREQYV.

This clonotype was seen only a few times. The rearrangement joins TRBV7-7 to TRBJ2-2; D is unclear. V lost 3 bases and J 7 bases, leaving 12 bases between the germline ends. Germline V CDR1 and CDR2: SSHAT, FNYEAQ (reference sequence). The CDR3 consists of 14 residues. CDR3 DNA: TGTGCCAGCAGCTTCGACTTAAACGACGGGGAGCTGTTTTTT. Translating gives CASSFDLNDGELFF.

The rearrangement uses TRBV6-2 or TRBV6-3 and TRBJ2-5; D is unclear. Trimming cost V 2 bases and J 3 bases, with 13 bases left between them. This CDR3 is built from 15 residues. From germline, CDR1 is MNHEY and CDR2 SVGEGT. The CDR3 nucleotides are TGTGCCAGCAGTTACGTAGCTAGTTCCGAAGAGACCCAGTACTTC. This codes for CASSYVASSEETQYF.

This clonotype was seen only a few times. This rearrangement joins TRBV4-1 to TRBJ2-5; D ambiguous. V shed 1 base and J shed 4 bases, with 10 bases lying between them. Germline V lookup: CDR1 MGHRA, CDR2 YSYEKL. The CDR3 covers 14 residues. The CDR3 reads CASSQVGKRETQYF. The CDR3 coding sequence is TGCGCCAGCAGCCAAGTGGGGAAGAGAGAGACCCAGTACTTC.

The chain links TRBV5-1 to TRBJ2-5, with D hard to call. Germline V CDR1 and CDR2: SGHRS, YFSETQ. The CDR3 is made up of 15 amino acids. Trimming left V 0 bases short and J 5 bases short, with 14 bases between. The chain's CDR3 is CASSLVAALGETQYF. The CDR3 DNA follows: TGCGCCAGCAGCTTGGTTGCAGCCCTGGGGGAGACCCAGTACTTC.

In this sample, this clonotype turned up a few times. The genes are TRBV6-1 and TRBJ2-2; 10 bases line up with TRBD1. CDR3 length: 15 residues. V shed 7 bases and J 4 bases; nucleotides not matched to a gene: 6. CDR1 is MNHNS and CDR2 is SASEGT in the germline V gene. The CDR3 sequence is CASMGQGLPTGELFF. DNA for the CDR3: TGTGCCAGCATGGGACAGGGGCTCCCCACCGGGGAGCTGTTTTTT.

This clonotype was observed a few times. The J gene is TRBJ1-5, the V gene TRBV6-1; a weak D match, TRBD1 (5 bases). Deletions cut 1 base from V and 12 bases from J, with 22 bases between. Germline V CDR1 and CDR2: MNHNS, SASEGT. The CDR3 contains 16 residues. CDR3 loop: CASSEGGGSRRFYQHF. CDR3 nucleotide sequence: TGTGCCAGCAGTGAAGGGGGGGGGTCCCGAAGATTTTACCAGCATTTT.